This T cell receptor beta chain came from a study of T cells in pancreatic ductal adenocarcinoma. Study outcomes and limitations: Mean clonality was roughly 0.11 in tumors and about 0.07 in blood, not significantly different. Enrichment of CD45RO+ effector over naive T cells in tumors may bias clonality.

The selected patients with pancreatic ductal adenocarcinoma had surgery but no neoadjuvant therapy. With regard to this clone: Its antigen remains unknown.

In germline, CDR1 is MDHEN, CDR2 SYDVKM. The CDR3 is made up of 18 amino acids. Trimming left V 6 bases short and J 0 bases short, with 21 bases between. Only in-frame clones appear in the TCRdb table, and some are missing; sequencing was by immunoSEQ multiplex PCR. Found here are 30,000 or so clones, 85% to 95% of them singletons; the top ten hold roughly 2%. The TCR comes from a human donor with pancreatic ductal adenocarcinoma. The chain employs TRBV28 and TRBJ1-5, with a possible D match to TRBD1 (5 bases). The sample consisted of PBMCs. CDR3 loop: CASSGGSPGTYSNQPQHF. The CDR3 DNA reads as TGTGCCAGCAGCGGTGGGTCCCCGGGGACGTATAGCAATCAGCCCCAGCATTTT.